The rows below give T cell receptor beta chains drawn from one sample of a study of shared clonotypes between healthy human individuals. Produced via immunoSEQ multiplex PCR; TCRdb's table is partial and in-frame only. The sample includes under 300,000 clones, over 60% seen only once; the top ten take 11%. The sequencing sample was made of memory CD4+ T cells sorted from blood. Receptors were obtained from a man between 25 and 39 years old in good health. Both conserved end residues are part of each CDR3. D genes are given only for firm matches. Clone sizes are given selectively: once, few, many, or a class where the clone is expanded.

>-|few|14|TRBV10-2|TRBJ2-7
CASSPLGHKYEQYF
TGCGCCAGCAGTCCTTTGGGACACAAGTACGAGCAGTACTTC
>-|-|17|TRBV18|TRBJ2-5
CASSHKLGLAGQETQYF
TGTGCCAGCTCACATAAACTGGGGCTGGCGGGACAAGAGACCCAGTACTTC
>TRBD1|-|20|TRBV28|TRBJ2-6
CASSLGFLGQGVPGANVLTF
TGTGCCAGCAGTTTAGGGTTTTTAGGACAGGGTGTACCTGGGGCCAACGTCCTGACTTTC
>TRBD2|-|15|TRBV4-1|TRBJ2-3
CASSLNSGNTDTQYF
TGCGCCAGCAGCCTTAATAGCGGGAACACAGATACGCAGTATTTT
>TRBD1|-|14|TRBV6-5|TRBJ2-7
CASSYAATGGEQYF
TGTGCCAGCAGTTACGCAGCGACAGGGGGCGAGCAGTACTTC
>TRBD1|-|15|TRBV15|TRBJ2-7
CATSRYPRTGTEQYF
TGTGCCACCAGCAGATATCCACGGACAGGGACGGAGCAGTACTTC
>-|-|13|TRBV6-1|TRBJ1-4
CASRRQENEKLFF
TGTGCCAGCAGAAGACAGGAGAATGAAAAACTGTTTTTT
>-|-|14|TRBV7-2|TRBJ2-3
CASSLTGSTDTQYF
TGTGCCAGCAGCTTAACAGGGAGCACAGATACGCAGTATTTT
>TRBD2|few|15|TRBV9|TRBJ2-7
CASSVTEGTTYEQYF
TGTGCCAGCAGCGTAACGGAGGGGACTACCTACGAGCAGTACTTC
>TRBD2|-|16|TRBV7-9|TRBJ2-7
CASSPGLAGQKLAQYF
TGTGCCAGCAGTCCGGGACTAGCGGGACAAAAGTTAGCGCAGTACTTC
>-|few|13|TRBV18|TRBJ2-7
CASSPPGAGQQYF
TGTGCCAGCTCACCACCGGGGGCAGGACAGCAGTACTTC
>TRBD2|-|15|TRBV11-2|TRBJ2-1
CASSLIVGRNNEQFF
TGTGCCAGCAGCTTAATTGTCGGGAGGAACAATGAGCAGTTCTTC
>TRBD2|once|14|TRBV7-2|TRBJ2-7
CASSPGTRHYEQYF
TGTGCCAGCAGCCCCGGGACTAGACATTACGAGCAGTACTTC
>TRBD2|-|20|TRBV18|TRBJ2-1
CASYSIAGLPDSSSYNEQFF
TGTGCCAGCTACTCTATAGCGGGACTTCCCGATTCGAGCTCCTACAATGAGCAGTTCTTC
>TRBD1|-|16|TRBV10-3|TRBJ2-7
CAISAAGTGPTYEQYF
TGTGCCATCAGTGCTGCCGGGACAGGCCCGACCTACGAGCAGTACTTC
>-|-|13|TRBV11-2|TRBJ2-7
CASSPPSPLRVLF
TGTGCCAGCAGCCCCCCCTCCCCCCTGAGAGTTCTATTC
>TRBD1|-|14|TRBV28|TRBJ1-1
CASSQGQGDFGAFF
TGTGCCAGCAGCCAAGGACAGGGGGACTTCGGAGCTTTCTTT
>-|-|15|TRBV6-5|TRBJ2-1
CASSYGPTGGTGQFF
TGTGCCAGCAGTTACGGGCCGACGGGTGGGACGGGGCAGTTCTTC
>TRBD2|-|15|TRBV10-1|TRBJ2-1
CASSDRTSGNNEQFF
TGCGCCAGCAGTGACAGGACTAGCGGGAACAATGAGCAGTTCTTC
>TRBD2|few|15|TRBV11-2|TRBJ2-3
CASSFSGIGLDTQYF
TGTGCCAGCAGCTTTAGCGGGATCGGTTTAGATACGCAGTATTTT
>-|-|15|TRBV10-3|TRBJ2-3
CAISEKTSATGTQYF
TGTGCCATAAGTGAGAAAACTAGCGCGACAGGTACGCAGTATTTT
>TRBD2|medium-sized|14|TRBV6-6|TRBJ2-7
CASSGTSVNRKQYF
TGTGCCAGCAGCGGGACTAGCGTAAACCGGAAGCAGTACTTC
>TRBD1|few|15|TRBV27|TRBJ2-3
CASSLRKGATDTQYF
TGTGCCAGCAGTTTACGAAAGGGGGCCACAGATACGCAGTATTTT
>TRBD1|-|15|TRBV5-1|TRBJ2-7
CASSRTGTSSYEQYF
TGCGCCAGCAGCCGGACAGGGACCTCCTCCTACGAGCAGTACTTC
>TRBD1|many|16|TRBV15|TRBJ2-2
CATSREGQGRTGELFF
TGTGCCACCAGCAGAGAAGGACAGGGAAGAACCGGGGAGCTGTTTTTT
>TRBD1|-|16|TRBV7-9|TRBJ2-1
CASSSDRGRFHNEQFF
TGTGCCAGCAGCTCGGACAGGGGGAGGTTCCACAATGAGCAGTTCTTC
>-|-|16|TRBV6-1|TRBJ1-5
CASSESLGGAGQPQHF
TGTGCCAGCAGTGAAAGTCTGGGGGGCGCGGGGCAGCCCCAGCATTTT
>TRBD1|-|14|TRBV29-1|TRBJ1-2
CSVEEGQGANGYTF
TGCAGCGTTGAAGAAGGACAGGGGGCGAATGGCTACACCTTC
>TRBD1|-|12|TRBV6-1|TRBJ1-5
CASWDRPQPQHF
TGTGCCAGCTGGGACAGACCTCAGCCCCAGCATTTT
>-|once|18|TRBV7-6|TRBJ2-2
CASSFTEPGPFWVGELFF
TGTGCCAGCAGCTTCACAGAACCGGGCCCGTTTTGGGTCGGGGAGCTGTTTTTT
>-|-|14|TRBV6-1|TRBJ2-7
CASSLTRARGEQYF
TGTGCCAGCAGCCTTACTAGAGCCAGAGGTGAGCAGTACTTC
>-|-|14|TRBV7-9|TRBJ2-5
CASSRGGPQETQYF
TGTGCCAGCAGCCGTGGAGGGCCTCAAGAGACCCAGTACTTC
>-|many|16|TRBV7-3|TRBJ2-1
CASSFQSPNSGNEQFF
TGTGCCAGCAGCTTCCAGAGCCCGAATTCAGGGAATGAGCAGTTCTTC
>-|once|14|TRBV28|TRBJ2-5
CASSRRAAKETQYF
TGTGCCAGCAGTCGTAGGGCAGCAAAAGAGACCCAGTACTTC
>-|-|14|TRBV7-3|TRBJ2-1
CASSLPSSYNEQFF
TGTGCCAGCTCTCTTCCAAGCTCCTACAATGAGCAGTTCTTC
>-|-|11|TRBV29-1|TRBJ2-5
CSVDRLETQYF
TGCAGCGTTGACAGGTTGGAGACCCAGTACTTC
>-|-|15|TRBV11-2|TRBJ1-3
CASSLGYHSGNTIYF
TGTGCCAGCAGCTTAGGTTACCACTCTGGAAACACCATATATTTT
>-|few|14|TRBV5-1|TRBJ2-7
CASSPELSSYEQYF
TGCGCCAGCAGCCCGGAGTTGAGCTCCTACGAGCAGTACTTC
>TRBD2|-|16|TRBV6-5|TRBJ2-1
CASSLASGSNYNEQFF
TGTGCCAGCAGTTTGGCTAGCGGGAGCAACTACAATGAGCAGTTCTTC
>TRBD2|-|16|TRBV28|TRBJ2-3
CASSSPGGFSTDTQYF
TGTGCCAGCAGTTCGCCCGGGGGGTTTAGCACAGATACGCAGTATTTT
>TRBD2|-|15|TRBV6-5|TRBJ2-7
CASSYSTSGGYEQYF
TGTGCCAGCAGTTACTCGACTAGCGGGGGCTACGAGCAGTACTTC
>TRBD1|few|13|TRBV25-1|TRBJ2-7
CASSGGQDYEQYF
TGTGCCAGCAGTGGAGGACAGGACTACGAGCAGTACTTC
>-|-|14|TRBV4-3|TRBJ2-1
CASSQESRSYEQFF
TGCGCCAGCAGCCAAGAATCCAGAAGCTATGAGCAGTTCTTC
>-|-|16|TRBV10-3|TRBJ1-5
CAISESMGSGVQPQHF
TGTGCCATCAGTGAGTCGATGGGGAGCGGAGTTCAGCCCCAGCATTTT
>-|-|17|TRBV9|TRBJ2-1
CASSVEGWLSPYNEQFF
TGTGCCAGCAGCGTAGAAGGGTGGTTAAGCCCCTACAATGAGCAGTTCTTC
>-|few|13|TRBV10-1|TRBJ2-7
CASSSSSSYEQYF
TGCGCCAGCAGTTCGTCAAGCTCCTACGAGCAGTACTTC
>-|-|16|TRBV11-2|TRBJ2-1
CASSLGVSGAYNEQFF
TGTGCCAGCAGCTTAGGTGTTAGCGGAGCCTACAATGAGCAGTTCTTC
>-|-|14|TRBV5-8|TRBJ1-1
CATKGRTRYTEAFF
TGTGCCACCAAGGGACGAACGCGGTACACTGAAGCTTTCTTT
>TRBD1|-|15|TRBV7-9|TRBJ2-7
CASSLVDRGGYEQYF
TGTGCCAGCAGCTTAGTTGACAGGGGAGGCTACGAGCAGTACTTC